The 3 T cell receptor beta chains in this list originate from one sample, sequenced in a study of blood T cell repertoires in COVID-19. Sequencing used immunoSEQ multiplex PCR; TCRdb keeps in-frame clones, though not all of them. The sample lists approximately 63,000 clones, 85% to 90% seen once, with around 18% in the top ten. Sequencing input: peripheral blood. All receptors come from a woman of 80 years or more with active COVID-19.

The rearrangement links TRBV28 to TRBJ1-2; 9 bases match TRBD1. CDR3 length equals 14 residues. Germline CDR1 is MDHEN and CDR2 is SYDVKM. V shed 5 bases and J 6 bases; nucleotides not matched to a gene: 7. The DNA for the CDR3 is TGTGCCAGCAGTCGAGGACAGGGGAGGGATGGCTACACCTTC. Translating it yields CASSRGQGRDGYTF.

In DNA, the CDR3 is TGTGCCAGCAGCTGGGGGCATTACAATGAGCAGTTCTTC. Its protein product is CASSWGHYNEQFF. The chain recombines TRBV5-6 with TRBJ2-1; D might be TRBD1 (6 bases). CDR1 is SGHDT and CDR2 is YYEEEE in the germline V gene. The CDR3 is 13 amino acids. With 3 bases removed from V and 4 bases from J, the gap between germline ends came to 8 bases.

This chain joins TRBV7-8 and TRBJ2-7; the D gene is possibly TRBD2 (6 bases). Trimming removed 0 bases from V and 1 base from J, with 13 bases in between. The CDR3 contains 16 residues. CDR1 SGHVS and CDR2 FQNEAQ come from the germline V gene. The CDR3 DNA follows: TGTGCCAGCAGCTTAGCATTATGGGGGGTTTCCTACGAGCAGTACTTC. It is translated as CASSLALWGVSYEQYF. Full variable domain (outside the CDR3, taken from reference TRBV7-8 and TRBJ2-7): GAGVSQSPRYKVAKRGQDVALRCDPISGHVSLFWYQQALGQGPEFLTYFQNEAQLDKSGLPSDRFFAERPEGSVSTLKIQRTQQEDSAVYLCASSLALWGVSYEQYFGPGTRLTVT.